The 10 T cell receptor beta chains below come from one sample, sequenced in a study of cytomegalovirus exposure and HLA in healthy donors. TCRdb keeps only in-frame clones here, not all; method: immunoSEQ multiplex PCR. This sample yields some 170,000 clones, of which around 85% are seen a single time; around 2.4% belongs to the top ten. Sequenced sample: PBMCs. The receptors stem from a young man in good health and CMV-seropositive.

The genes are TRBV5-1 and TRBJ2-7; 9 bases align to TRBD2. In germline, CDR1 is SGHRS, CDR2 YFSETQ. The CDR3 is 17 residues long. V lost 0 bases and J lost 3; bases outside the gene matches: 10. The CDR3 DNA sequence: TGCGCCAGCAGCTTGGATGCAGCGGGGGGCCCCGTCTACGAGCAGTACTTC. It yields the protein CASSLDAAGGPVYEQYF. Full variable domain (missing parts from reference TRBV5-1 and TRBJ2-7): KAGVTQTPRYLIKTRGQQVTLSCSPISGHRSVSWYQQTPGQGLQFLFEYFSETQRNKGNFPGRFSGRQFSNSRSEMNVSTLELGDSALYLCASSLDAAGGPVYEQYFGPGTRLTVT.

The V gene is TRBV6-5, the J gene TRBJ2-7; D uncertain. This CDR3 is 13 amino acids long. Germline V lookup: CDR1 MNHEY, CDR2 SVGAGI. The V end lost 4 bases, the J end lost 2 bases, and 9 bases lay between the germline ends. The CDR3 bases are TGTGCCAGCAGTTTGTACAGCACCTACGAGCAGTACTTC. It codes for CASSLYSTYEQYF.

The CDR3 coding sequence is TGCAGCGTTGGGGGTGGGGGGGCCATAGATACGCAGTATTTT. As protein: CSVGGGGAIDTQYF. V is TRBV29-1 and J is TRBJ2-3; a weak D match, TRBD2 (7 bases). Trimming shortened V by 4 bases and J by 5 bases, and 16 bases separated the two germline ends. This CDR3 has 14 amino acids. The germline V gene encodes CDR1 SQVTM and CDR2 ANQGSEA.

The chain is built from TRBV10-2 and TRBJ2-7; 10 positions match TRBD2. The trim removed 6 bases at V and 5 bases at J, leaving 4 bases unmatched. Looked up from germline, CDR1 is WSHSY and CDR2 is SAAADI. CDR3 length: 13 residues. CDR3 sequence reads: CASRLAGRDEQYF. Here the CDR3 DNA reads TGCGCCAGCAGACTAGCGGGGCGAGACGAGCAGTACTTC.

The chain combines TRBV5-1 with TRBJ1-6, with D possibly TRBD1 on 6 matching bases. In germline, CDR1 is SGHRS, CDR2 YFSETQ. The CDR3 has 15 amino acids. Trimming took off 2 bases at V and 6 bases at J, with 12 bases between the two ends. The CDR3 DNA reads TGCGCCAGCAGCTTTGGGGGGGCGACTAATTCACCCCTCCACTTT. Encoded protein: CASSFGGATNSPLHF.

The CDR3 nucleotides read TGTGCCAGCAGCCCCAATCTCGTGAGCGTTCCACGCTATGGCTACACCTTC. This sequence encodes CASSPNLVSVPRYGYTF. The chain employs TRBV7-9 and TRBJ1-2; D is unclear. Germline V CDR1 and CDR2: SEHNR, FQNEAQ (reference sequence). Trimming removed 5 bases from V and 4 bases from J, with 23 bases in between. This CDR3 has 17 residues. The full variable domain, with the rest looked up from reference TRBV7-9 and TRBJ1-2, is DTGVSQNPRHKITKRGQNVTFRCDPISEHNRLYWYRQTLGQGPEFLTYFQNEAQLEKSRLLSDRFSAERPKGSFSTLEIQRTEQGDSAMYLCASSPNLVSVPRYGYTFGSGTRLTVV.

The gene calls are TRBV7-2 and TRBJ1-2; possibly TRBD1 for D (5 bases). The length of the CDR3 is 13 residues. The germline gives CDR1 SGHTA, CDR2 FQGNSA. Deletions cut 3 bases from V and 8 bases from J, with 13 bases between. The CDR3 here is CASSFGPKGGYTF. CDR3 coding DNA: TGTGCCAGCAGCTTTGGGCCAAAGGGGGGCTACACCTTC.

The genes are TRBV6-5 and TRBJ2-3; 8 nucleotides agree with TRBD2. CDR3 size: 14 residues. The ends lost 6 bases at V and 3 bases at J; junction bases unmatched: 5. Per the germline V gene, CDR1 is MNHEY and CDR2 is SVGAGI. The CDR3 DNA is TGTGCCAGCAGCCGGACTAGCAGGACAGATACGCAGTATTTT. Translation: CASSRTSRTDTQYF.

The gene calls are TRBV7-2 and TRBJ1-6; the D is unclear. V lost 6 bases and J 0 bases, leaving 12 bases between the germline ends. This CDR3 is built from 16 residues. Germline-derived CDR1 and CDR2 are SGHTA and FQGNSA. This CDR3 is CASSLDWSSYNSPLHF. The CDR3, as DNA: TGTGCCAGCAGTTTGGACTGGAGCTCCTATAATTCACCCCTCCACTTT.

The sample holds one count of this clone. The chain recombines TRBV9 with TRBJ2-7, with 9 bases that match TRBD2. The CDR3 has 15 residues. Unmatched junction bases numbered 5, after V lost 3 bases and J lost 1 base. CDR1 SGDLS and CDR2 YYNGEE come from the germline V gene. The CDR3 here is CASSESGGISYEQYF. Written as DNA, the CDR3 is TGTGCCAGCAGCGAAAGCGGGGGGATTTCCTACGAGCAGTACTTC.